This T cell receptor beta chain is from a study of OX40 agonist ivuxolimab in advanced cancers. Across the whole study: Of the participants, approximately 36% had some prior anti-PD-1, anti-PD-L1 or anti-CTLA-4 therapy, which was allowed.

The V end lost 11 bases, the J end lost 1 base, and 9 bases lay between the germline ends. This CDR3 contains 11 residues. Germline CDR1 and CDR2: SNHLY and FYNNEI. Samples of blood were obtained at baseline, on cycle 4 day 1, and on cycle 7 day 1. Clones were read by immunoSEQ multiplex PCR, and TCRdb kept only the in-frame ones, dropping some. In the table there are tens of thousands of clones, approximately 84% of which are singletons. The chain joins TRBV2 to TRBJ2-7; D gene uncertain. The TCR originated in an adult with an advanced solid tumor such as melanoma, head and neck, liver or kidney cancer. The sequenced sample was CD4+ or CD8+ T cells sorted from blood, obtained in a trial of the OX40 agonist ivuxolimab. CDR3 region: CARRVSYEQYF. The DNA for the CDR3 is TGTGCCCGACGGGTATCCTACGAGCAGTACTTC. Full variable domain (missing parts from reference TRBV2 and TRBJ2-7): EPEVTQTPSHQVTQMGQEVILRCVPISNHLYFYWYRQILGQKVEFLVSFYNNEISEKSEIFDDQFSVERPDGSNFTLKIRSTKLEDSAMYFCARRVSYEQYFGPGTRLTVT.